These 19 T cell receptor beta chains originate from one sample sequenced in a study of T cell repertoires in cytomegalovirus infection. In TCRdb, the reads were re-called with MiXCR into one record per CDR3 protein. The table records 740,000 or so distinct CDR3 sequences, approximately 34% of them present only once. The specimen was PBMCs. All receptors come from a human donor in good health (CMV status not recorded). Some clones in this sample may be carry-over from other donors' samples.

The chain recombines TRBV12-3 or TRBV12-4 with TRBJ1-6, with D unclear. The CDR3 runs 16 residues. V shed 7 bases and J shed 8 bases, with 21 bases lying between them. The CDR3 DNA reads TGTGCCAGCACCGAGACTCCGACACGGCCGCATTCACCCCTCCACTTT. Protein: CASTETPTRPHSPLHF.

This clonotype was seen a few times. The gene calls are TRBV7-2 and TRBJ2-1, with D perhaps assigned TRBD1 or TRBD2 (5 bases each). The ends were cut back, 4 bases at V and 4 bases at J, with 14 bases in the middle. Germline V CDR1 and CDR2: SGHTA, FQGNSA. This CDR3 region has 15 residues. The CDR3 here is CASSSTGTVYNEQFF. CDR3 bases: TGTGCCAGCAGCTCAACCGGGACGGTGTACAATGAGCAGTTCTTC.

The CDR3 region has the DNA TGCAGTGCCGATCACCAGACTAGCGGGAGACACAATGAGCAGTTCTTC. Its protein is CSADHQTSGRHNEQFF. V usage is TRBV20-1 and J usage is TRBJ2-1, with TRBD2 matching over 12 bases. CDR1 and CDR2 (germline): DFQATT, SNEGSKA (reference sequence). CDR3 length: 16 residues. Trimming removed 6 bases from V and 5 bases from J; junction bases left unmatched: 11.

This clonotype was found many times. The chain uses TRBV7-9 and TRBJ1-4; D call uncertain. CDR3 length: 12 residues. Germline V gives CDR1 SEHNR, CDR2 FQNEAQ (reference sequence). Trimming took 9 bases from V and 8 from J, leaving 13 bases between them. The CDR3 DNA reads as TGTGCCAGTAGTAGCGGTGGGGAAAAACTGTTTTTT. Translation gives CASSSGGEKLFF.

The V call is TRBV10-3, the J call TRBJ1-2; no clear D gene. The CDR3 extends over 12 amino acids. CDR1 is ENHRY and CDR2 is SYGVKD in the germline V gene. The V end lost 2 bases, the J end lost 7 bases, and 8 bases lay between the germline ends. DNA for the CDR3: TGTGCCATCAGTGAGGCGGGCACTGGCTACACCTTC. Its protein product is CAISEAGTGYTF.

The V gene is TRBV19, the J gene TRBJ1-5, with a tentative D call TRBD1 (5 bases). Germline V gene data show CDR1 as LNHDA and CDR2 as SQIVND (reference sequence). V was shortened by 4 bases and J by 0 bases, with 13 bases between the two germline ends. The CDR3 runs to 16 residues. Written as DNA, the CDR3 is TGTGCCAGTAGTAGGAAACAGGTGAATAGCAATCAGCCCCAGCATTTT. Encoded protein: CASSRKQVNSNQPQHF.

This clonotype has only a few counts. The chain joins TRBV6-5 to TRBJ1-6; TRBD1 matches at 8 bases. Germline V CDR1 and CDR2: MNHEY, SVGAGI. J lost 9 bases, V lost 7 bases, and 5 bases had no gene match. CDR3 length: 13 amino acids. The CDR3 protein is CASKRQGASPLHF. The CDR3 DNA sequence: TGTGCCAGCAAACGGCAGGGGGCTTCACCCCTCCACTTT.

CDR3 DNA: TGCAGTGCTAGAGATGGGGGGGCCCAGCCCCAGCATTTT. Its protein is CSARDGGAQPQHF. The chain has TRBV20-1 and TRBJ1-5; TRBD1 is a possible D gene (6 bases). Germline V lookup: CDR1 DFQATT, CDR2 SNEGSKA (reference sequence). This CDR3 comprises 13 residues. V was pared by 0 bases and J by 7 bases, with 10 bases between.

This clonotype was observed a handful of times. J is TRBJ2-5 and V is TRBV20-1; perhaps TRBD1 as D (5 bases). Trimming took off 5 bases at V and 5 bases at J, with 21 bases between the two ends. Germline CDR1 and CDR2: DFQATT and SNEGSKA (reference sequence). The CDR3 runs 15 residues. CDR3 residues: CSAPFKTPPGETQYF. The CDR3 DNA follows: TGCAGTGCTCCCTTTAAGACACCCCCAGGGGAGACCCAGTACTTC.

The J gene is TRBJ1-1, the V gene TRBV19, with a possible D match to TRBD1 (6 bases). Trimming removed 6 bases from V and 0 bases from J, with 17 bases in between. This CDR3 has 16 amino acids. CDR1 and CDR2 (germline): LNHDA, SQIVND (reference sequence). This CDR3 is CASSVYTGILNTEAFF. The CDR3 DNA reads TGTGCCAGTAGCGTTTATACAGGGATTTTGAACACTGAAGCTTTCTTT. The full variable domain, completed using reference TRBV19 and TRBJ1-1, is DGGITQSPKYLFRKEGQNVTLSCEQNLNHDAMYWYRQDPGQGLRLIYYSQIVNDFQKGDIAEGYSVSREKKESFPLTVTSAQKNPTAFYLCASSVYTGILNTEAFFGQGTRLTVV.

V is TRBV7-9 and J is TRBJ2-7; no clear D gene. V gave up 4 bases and J gave up 7 bases, with 20 bases separating them. Germline lookup yields CDR1 SEHNR and CDR2 FQNEAQ (reference sequence). This CDR3 has 15 residues. CDR3 in DNA: TGTGCCAGCAGCTACCCCGGGCCGAGCCTTGAAGAGCAGTACTTC. This encodes CASSYPGPSLEEQYF.

The rearrangement uses TRBV28 and TRBJ1-5, with a weak D call TRBD1 (5 bases). This CDR3 is 14 amino acids long. Per germline, CDR1 MDHEN and CDR2 SYDVKM. The germline V and J ends were trimmed by 6 bases and 6 bases, with 15 bases remaining between them. The CDR3 DNA follows: TGTGCCAGCAGGCCGCCCCCCAGGGTTCAGCCCCAGCATTTT. Translated, it gives CASRPPPRVQPQHF.

There are a few counts of this clonotype. The chain combines TRBV29-1 with TRBJ1-1; a weak D match, TRBD1 (6 bases). The CDR3 is made up of 13 amino acids. With 6 bases removed from V and 1 base from J, the gap between germline ends came to 12 bases. In germline, CDR1 is SQVTM, CDR2 ANQGSEA. The CDR3 reads CSVPTGTNTEAFF. The CDR3 DNA reads TGCAGCGTACCTACAGGGACGAACACTGAAGCTTTCTTT.

The chain has TRBV7-8 and TRBJ1-2; 7 bases agree with TRBD1. J gave up 0 bases and V 3 bases, and 10 bases lay outside the gene matches. Germline assignment: CDR1 SGHVS and CDR2 FQNEAQ. The CDR3 has 17 residues. The chain's CDR3 is CASSFLRDRRANYGYTF. The CDR3 DNA follows: TGTGCCAGCAGCTTCCTCCGGGACAGACGAGCTAACTATGGCTACACCTTC. The whole variable domain, filled in from reference TRBV7-8 and TRBJ1-2, reads GAGVSQSPRYKVAKRGQDVALRCDPISGHVSLFWYQQALGQGPEFLTYFQNEAQLDKSGLPSDRFFAERPEGSVSTLKIQRTQQEDSAVYLCASSFLRDRRANYGYTFGSGTRLTVV.

This clonotype was observed a handful of times. V usage is TRBV7-2 and J usage is TRBJ2-1, with D unclear. V lost 3 bases and J lost 0, with 9 bases in between. CDR3 length: 15 amino acids. CDR1 SGHTA and CDR2 FQGNSA come from the germline V gene. CDR3 in DNA: TGTGCCAGCAGCTTCGGCCAGATCTCCTACAATGAGCAGTTCTTC. This encodes CASSFGQISYNEQFF.

The rearrangement links TRBV6-6 to TRBJ1-2; tentative D call: TRBD1 (5 bases). This CDR3 region has 12 residues. The V end was cut by 4 bases, the J end by 8 bases, with 11 bases between. Germline-derived CDR1 and CDR2 are MNHNY and SVGAGI (reference sequence). CDR3 coding DNA: TGTGCCAGCAGTTCCCAGGGAAGCGGCTACACCTTC. It translates to CASSSQGSGYTF.

The chain joins TRBV28 to TRBJ2-5; D is ambiguous. The CDR3 has 14 residues. V was pared by 6 bases and J by 4 bases, with 15 bases between. The germline V gene has CDR1 MDHEN and CDR2 SYDVKM. The CDR3 nucleotides are TGTGCCAGCAGACCCCAGACTTGGAGAGAGACCCAGTACTTC. Amino acid sequence: CASRPQTWRETQYF.

This clonotype was observed many times. This sequence joins TRBV4-1 and TRBJ1-1; maybe TRBD1 (6 bases). Germline CDR1 is MGHRA and CDR2 is YSYEKL. The CDR3 length is 16 residues. The V end lost 1 base, the J end lost 1 base, and 13 bases lay between the germline ends. The CDR3 reads CASSQAGGRTNTEAFF. DNA of the CDR3: TGCGCCAGCAGCCAAGCCGGGGGCAGAACGAACACTGAAGCTTTCTTT.

This clonotype has just a few counts. J is TRBJ1-5 and V is TRBV27, with D hard to call. From germline, CDR1 is MNHEY and CDR2 SMNVEV (reference sequence). Trimming took off 5 bases at V and 3 bases at J, with 14 bases between the two ends. This CDR3 region has 15 residues. CDR3 region: CASSPAMGPNQPQHF. The CDR3 nucleotides are TGTGCCAGCAGTCCGGCAATGGGTCCCAATCAGCCCCAGCATTTT.